This passage covers 22 T cell receptor beta chains from one sample sequenced in a study of blood T cell repertoires in COVID-19. Libraries were prepared by immunoSEQ multiplex PCR; TCRdb keeps only in-frame clonotypes and omits some of them. Here the sample spans about 370,000 clones, more than 80% being singletons. Sequencing used PBMCs or T cells enriched from blood (not recorded which). The receptors stem from a man aged 18 to 30 who had recovered from COVID-19.

This chain connects TRBV18 to TRBJ1-5; possibly TRBD1 for D (5 bases). The germline V and J ends were trimmed by 1 base and 3 bases, with 7 bases remaining between them. This CDR3 is 14 amino acids long. Germline values: CDR1 KGHSH, CDR2 LQKENI. CDR3 DNA: TGTGCCAGCTCACCACAGGGGTACAATCAGCCCCAGCATTTT. As protein: CASSPQGYNQPQHF.

This rearrangement joins TRBV5-4 to TRBJ2-3; tentatively, D is TRBD1 (5 bases). The CDR3 is 15 amino acids. V shed 0 bases and J shed 3 bases, with 11 bases lying between them. CDR1 and CDR2 (germline): SGHNT, YYREEE (reference sequence). CDR3 nucleotides: TGTGCCAGCAGCTTGGACAGGAGTCCTACAGATACGCAGTATTTT. It encodes CASSLDRSPTDTQYF.

The chain employs TRBV7-6 and TRBJ1-2, with D uncertain. The germline V gene encodes CDR1 SGHVS and CDR2 FNYEAQ. This CDR3 is built from 17 residues. V lost 1 base to trimming and J lost 4 bases, with 19 bases between them. CDR3: CASSLGSSSGTGYGYTF. The CDR3 nucleotides read TGTGCCAGCAGCTTAGGTAGTAGTTCGGGAACGGGCTATGGCTACACCTTC.

The chain joins TRBV28 to TRBJ2-7; 8 bases map to TRBD1. Unmatched junction bases numbered 9, after V lost 3 bases and J lost 5 bases. Germline CDR1 is MDHEN and CDR2 is SYDVKM. The length of the CDR3 is 15 residues. The CDR3 DNA follows: TGTGCCAGCAGTTTCCCCGGGACAGGATATCACGAGCAGTACTTC. Its protein is CASSFPGTGYHEQYF.

The chain is built from TRBV4-1 and TRBJ2-7, with a tentative D call TRBD1 (5 bases). The CDR3 runs 14 residues. With 0 bases removed from V and 3 bases from J, the gap between germline ends came to 9 bases. The germline gives CDR1 MGHRA, CDR2 YSYEKL. As DNA, the CDR3 is TGCGCCAGCAGCCAAGATCCCCAGGGCTACGAGCAGTACTTC. Translating it yields CASSQDPQGYEQYF.

The chain links TRBV11-2 to TRBJ1-5; D unresolved. Trimming took off 0 bases at V and 0 bases at J, with 6 bases between the two ends. CDR3 size: 15 residues. Germline assignment: CDR1 SGHAT and CDR2 FQNNGV. CDR3 loop: CASSLDPYSNQPQHF. The CDR3 DNA follows: TGTGCCAGCAGCTTAGACCCGTATAGCAATCAGCCCCAGCATTTT.

J is TRBJ2-5 and V is TRBV28; 11 bases match TRBD1. Germline CDR1 and CDR2: MDHEN and SYDVKM. The CDR3 covers 16 residues. V lost 3 bases, J lost 4 bases, and 7 bases stayed unmatched. The CDR3 DNA sequence: TGTGCCAGCAGTTTGTTGGGACAGGGGGGAGGAGAGACCCAGTACTTC. Translation gives CASSLLGQGGGETQYF. The whole variable domain, remainder taken from reference TRBV28 and TRBJ2-5, is DVKVTQSSRYLVKRTGEKVFLECVQDMDHENMFWYRQDPGLGLRLIYFSYDVKMKEKGDIPEGYSVSREKKERFSLILESASTNQTSMYLCASSLLGQGGGETQYFGPGTRLLVL.

This clone was seen once. The chain links TRBV6-6 to TRBJ1-2; D remains unclear. Trimming left V 11 bases short and J 4 bases short, with 11 bases between. Per germline, CDR1 MNHNY and CDR2 SVGAGI (reference sequence). The CDR3 runs to 11 residues. The CDR3 nucleotides are TGTGCCCTCGGAGATGGCTATGGCTACACCTTC. Encoded protein: CALGDGYGYTF.

The rearrangement joins TRBV6-5 to TRBJ2-3, with a possible D match to TRBD2 (6 bases). From germline, CDR1 is MNHEY and CDR2 SVGAGI. Deletions cut 4 bases from V and 6 bases from J, with 17 bases between. The CDR3 runs to 15 residues. CDR3 sequence: CASSFSNPRGDTQYF. CDR3 coding DNA: TGTGCCAGCAGTTTCTCGAATCCCCGGGGGGATACGCAGTATTTT.

The chain uses TRBV6-6 and TRBJ2-2, with D possibly TRBD2 on 7 matching bases. CDR3 length equals 15 residues. Trimming removed 6 bases at V and 3 bases at J, with 14 bases between. CDR1 is MNHNY and CDR2 is SVGAGI in the germline V gene (reference sequence). The chain's CDR3 is CASSPLGGDTGELFF. CDR3 bases: TGTGCCAGCAGCCCCCTAGGGGGGGACACCGGGGAGCTGTTTTTT.

The chain recombines TRBV3-1 (or the pseudogene TRBV3-2) with TRBJ2-6; D unresolved. The CDR3 is made up of 15 amino acids. CDR1 and CDR2 (germline): LGHDT, YNNKEL (reference sequence). V lost 4 bases and J 0 bases, leaving 7 bases between the germline ends. In nucleotides, the CDR3 is TGTGCCAGCAGCCTTCCCTTCTCTGGGGCCAACGTCCTGACTTTC. Residues: CASSLPFSGANVLTF.

The V gene is TRBV28, the J gene TRBJ1-1, with D possibly being TRBD1 (5 bases). V lost 3 bases, J lost 10 bases, and 15 bases lay in between. CDR1 is MDHEN, CDR2 SYDVKM, per germline. This CDR3 is 13 amino acids long. This CDR3 reads CASSFQGVNRAFF. The CDR3 DNA reads TGTGCCAGCAGTTTCCAAGGGGTCAACCGAGCTTTCTTT.

The rearrangement links TRBV29-1 to TRBJ2-7, with 11 bases fitting TRBD2. V trimming: 2 bases; J trimming: 6 bases; junction bases outside the gene matches: 0. The CDR3 contains 12 residues. Germline lookup yields CDR1 SQVTM and CDR2 ANQGSEA. CDR3 bases: TGCAGCGTTGAACTAGCGGGAGGCGAGCAGTACTTC. Encoded protein: CSVELAGGEQYF.

The chain carries TRBV5-1 and TRBJ1-1, with D uncertain. The CDR3 loop spans 17 amino acids. Trimming took off 0 bases at V and 0 bases at J, with 15 bases between the two ends. Germline lookup yields CDR1 SGHRS and CDR2 YFSETQ. The chain's CDR3 is CASSLARTRTMNTEAFF. The CDR3 DNA reads as TGCGCCAGCAGCTTGGCCAGGACTCGAACAATGAACACTGAAGCTTTCTTT. The full variable domain, completed using reference TRBV5-1 and TRBJ1-1, is KAGVTQTPRYLIKTRGQQVTLSCSPISGHRSVSWYQQTPGQGLQFLFEYFSETQRNKGNFPGRFSGRQFSNSRSEMNVSTLELGDSALYLCASSLARTRTMNTEAFFGQGTRLTVV.

Comments on this clone: Distinct nucleotide sequences in the sample also encode this CDR3. The J gene is TRBJ2-7, the V gene TRBV5-1, with TRBD1 identical over 9 bases. Trimming at V came to 4 bases and at J to 5 bases, leaving 10 bases not matched to a gene. In germline, CDR1 is SGHRS, CDR2 YFSETQ. The CDR3 spans 15 residues. The CDR3 is CASSQPGQGANEQYF. The CDR3 DNA reads TGCGCCAGCAGCCAACCGGGACAGGGAGCAAACGAGCAGTACTTC.

This chain links TRBV5-6 with TRBJ2-7; tentatively, D is TRBD2 (5 bases). This CDR3 comprises 13 residues. In germline, CDR1 is SGHDT, CDR2 YYEEEE. V was trimmed by 4 bases and J by 6 bases, leaving 14 bases between them. This CDR3 is CASSNPAGGEQYF. In DNA, the CDR3 is TGTGCCAGCAGCAACCCGGCCGGAGGCGAGCAGTACTTC. Based on the CDR3 plus reference TRBV5-6 and TRBJ2-7, the full variable domain is DAGVTQSPTHLIKTRGQQVTLRCSPKSGHDTVSWYQQALGQGPQFIFQYYEEEERQRGNFPDRFSGHQFPNYSSELNVNALLLGDSALYLCASSNPAGGEQYFGPGTRLTVT.

The gene calls are TRBV19 and TRBJ1-5; 7 bases line up with TRBD1. Germline V lookup: CDR1 LNHDA, CDR2 SQIVND (reference sequence). The CDR3 spans 15 residues. Unmatched junction bases numbered 4, after V lost 3 bases and J lost 2 bases. The CDR3, as DNA: TGTGCCAGTAGTATCGACAGGGAGGGCAATCAGCCCCAGCATTTT. Its translation: CASSIDREGNQPQHF.

The table lists this clone with a count of one. This sequence joins TRBV6-5 and TRBJ1-5; 7 bases are shared with TRBD1. V shed 8 bases and J 5 bases; nucleotides not matched to a gene: 6. CDR1 and CDR2 from the germline V gene are MNHEY and SVGAGI. The CDR3 sequence is 13 residues long. CDR3 bases: TGTGCCAGCGGGACAGATGAGTATCAGCCCCAGCATTTT. It codes for CASGTDEYQPQHF.

This rearrangement joins TRBV27 to TRBJ2-7, with D unclear. CDR3 length equals 13 residues. Germline lookup yields CDR1 MNHEY and CDR2 SMNVEV (reference sequence). V lost 6 bases, J lost 3 bases, and 12 bases lay in between. CDR3 loop: CASSPDWFYEQYF. As DNA, the CDR3 is TGTGCCAGCAGCCCCGACTGGTTCTACGAGCAGTACTTC.

V and J are TRBV3-1 (or the pseudogene TRBV3-2) and TRBJ1-2; D possibly corresponds to TRBD1 (6 bases). Germline CDR1 reads LGHDT; CDR2 reads YNNKEL (reference sequence). V lost 4 bases and J 5 bases, leaving 8 bases between the germline ends. CDR3 size: 12 residues. Written as DNA, the CDR3 is TGTGCCAGCAGCCGTGGACAGTATGGCTACACCTTC. Translating it yields CASSRGQYGYTF.

The CDR3 nucleotides read TGTGCCATCAGGGCTGGACTAGCGGGAGGGCTGAATGAGCAGTTCTTC. This gives the protein CAIRAGLAGGLNEQFF. The chain employs TRBV10-3 and TRBJ2-1; the match to TRBD2 covers 15 bases. CDR1 is ENHRY and CDR2 is SYGVKD in the germline V gene. Unmatched junction bases numbered 7, after V lost 6 bases and J lost 7 bases. This CDR3 spans 16 amino acids.

The V call is TRBV27, the J call TRBJ2-7; 7 positions agree with TRBD2. The trim removed 8 bases at V and 0 bases at J, leaving 7 bases unmatched. CDR1 and CDR2 from the germline V gene are MNHEY and SMNVEV (reference sequence). The CDR3 sequence is 14 residues long. Here the CDR3 reads CASQSGGSSYEQYF. The CDR3 DNA sequence: TGTGCCAGCCAGTCCGGCGGGAGCTCCTACGAGCAGTACTTC.